This entry lists 2 T cell receptor beta chains sequenced from one sample in a study of shared clonotypes between healthy human individuals. Sequencing used immunoSEQ multiplex PCR; TCRdb keeps in-frame clones, though not all of them. The sample contains 2 million to 2.5 million clones, around 92% of which appear only once. The sample taken for sequencing was naive CD4+ T cells from PBMCs. Regarding subset: CD45RA+ positively selected. These receptors were taken from a young man in good health. Some clones in this sample may be carry-over from other donors' samples.

The V gene is TRBV5-1, the J gene TRBJ2-7; D remains ambiguous. The germline V gene encodes CDR1 SGHRS and CDR2 YFSETQ. Trimming shortened V by 0 bases and J by 0 bases, and 13 bases separated the two germline ends. CDR3 length: 16 residues. The CDR3 DNA reads as TGCGCCAGCAGCTTGGCGTGGGCTTTGAACTCCTACGAGCAGTACTTC. It translates to CASSLAWALNSYEQYF.

The chain links TRBV9 to TRBJ1-1; D is possibly TRBD1 (5 bases). Trimming left V 4 bases short and J 5 bases short, with 12 bases between. Germline CDR1 and CDR2: SGDLS and YYNGEE. This CDR3 comprises 13 residues. CDR3 sequence: CASSPTGWTEAFF. CDR3 DNA: TGTGCCAGCAGCCCAACAGGTTGGACTGAAGCTTTCTTT. Full variable domain (outside the CDR3, taken from reference TRBV9 and TRBJ1-1): DSGVTQTPKHLITATGQRVTLRCSPRSGDLSVYWYQQSLDQGLQFLIQYYNGEERAKGNILERFSAQQFPDLHSELNLSSLELGDSALYFCASSPTGWTEAFFGQGTRLTVV.